The TCR beta chain described here comes from a study of early stage breast cancer tumors. Study context: Most of the 16 invasive tumors were ER+, PR+ and HER2-.

As regards this clone: Its specificity is not known.

The data were produced by immunoSEQ multiplex PCR, yet TCRdb's version contains in-frame clones alone and is incomplete. The table includes around 28,000 clones, roughly 80% detected once. Looked up from germline, CDR1 is SGHRS and CDR2 is YFSETQ. The CDR3 contains 16 residues. V lost 6 bases to trimming and J lost 5 bases, with 23 bases between them. Study conclusions and caveats: Functional markers like CD4, CD8 and FOXP3 were missed in bulk sequencing. Tumor and normal breast were distinguished via blood comparison in 14 of 16 patients.

This clonotype was sampled from a person aged 30 to 40 with breast cancer. Sequencing was performed on breast tumor tissue. This chain uses TRBV5-1 with TRBJ2-5; D is unclear. The CDR3 region is CASKFSLLGGRETQYF. The CDR3 nucleotides read TGCGCCAGCAAATTTAGCTTGCTGGGTGGACGGGAGACCCAGTACTTC.